This is a list of T cell receptor beta chains from one sample in a study of beta chain features in type 1 diabetes. Here immunoSEQ multiplex PCR was the method, and the copy in TCRdb shows in-frame clones only, minus some. The sample lists over 90,000 clones, under 30% occurring once. The material sequenced was central memory CD4+ T cells from blood. The receptors stem from a woman under 30 with type 1 diabetes. The CDR3 runs from the conserved cysteine through the conserved F or W. The order of the fields is D gene, CDR3 length, clone size, J gene, V gene, CDR3 protein, CDR3 DNA. A D gene is named only where the DNA matches it firmly. Size is stated for part of the rows, as once, few or many counts, or as a class when the clone is expanded.

>-|13|-|TRBJ2-1|TRBV29-1
CSAGFERNNEQFF
TGCAGCGCTGGCTTCGAGCGGAACAATGAGCAGTTCTTC
>-|13|-|TRBJ2-7|TRBV28
CATHPRTSYEQYF
TGTGCCACCCACCCCAGGACTTCCTACGAGCAGTACTTC
>-|15|few|TRBJ1-5|TRBV5-1
CASRPDGGINQPQHF
TGCGCCAGCAGGCCAGACGGGGGGATCAATCAGCCCCAGCATTTT
>-|13|-|TRBJ1-5|TRBV6-5
CASTTQDGQPQHF
TGTGCCAGCACCACACAGGACGGTCAGCCCCAGCATTTT
>TRBD1|16|-|TRBJ1-4|TRBV7-8
CASSLVGGLQEEKLFF
TGTGCCAGCAGCTTAGTAGGGGGCCTGCAGGAGGAAAAACTGTTTTTT
>TRBD2|15|-|TRBJ2-3|TRBV27
CASSQSRLARDTQYF
TGTGCCAGCAGTCAAAGCCGACTAGCGAGGGATACGCAGTATTTT
>-|15|-|TRBJ2-5|TRBV5-1
CASSLVGGLTETQYF
TGCGCCAGCAGCTTGGTGGGGGGTCTGACGGAGACCCAGTACTTC
>-|13|few|TRBJ1-3|TRBV29-1
CSVARGTLDTIYF
TGCAGCGTTGCTCGGGGGACTCTGGACACCATATATTTT
>TRBD2|16|few|TRBJ2-1|TRBV27
CASTQPGTSGIGEQFF
TGTGCCAGCACTCAACCCGGGACTAGCGGGATAGGAGAGCAGTTCTTC
>TRBD2|18|-|TRBJ2-2|TRBV29-1
CSVEGTSGSLWNTGELFF
TGCAGCGTCGAGGGGACTAGCGGGAGCCTTTGGAACACCGGGGAGCTGTTTTTT
>TRBD1|14|-|TRBJ2-5|TRBV6-5
CASSRGTAQETQYF
TGTGCCAGCAGTCGAGGGACAGCACAAGAGACCCAGTACTTC
>-|12|few|TRBJ1-5|TRBV30
CAWSNSNQPQHF
TGTGCCTGGAGCAATAGCAATCAGCCCCAGCATTTT
>-|15|-|TRBJ1-4|TRBV16
CASSRGNRASEKLFF
TGTGCCAGCAGCCGAGGAAACAGGGCCAGTGAAAAACTGTTTTTT
>-|14|-|TRBJ2-5|TRBV28
CASNIRGSQETQYF
TGTGCCAGCAACATCCGAGGCAGCCAAGAGACCCAGTACTTC
>-|15|few|TRBJ2-7|TRBV5-1
CASSSSAGGKSEQYF
TGCGCCAGCAGCTCCTCGGCAGGAGGGAAGTCCGAGCAGTACTTC
>TRBD2|17|-|TRBJ2-2|TRBV5-1
CASSLALAGEGTGELFF
TGCGCCAGCAGCTTGGCCCTAGCGGGAGAGGGCACCGGGGAGCTGTTTTTT
>-|14|few|TRBJ2-3|TRBV29-1
CSVGGRGRTDTQYF
TGCAGCGTTGGGGGTAGGGGCCGCACAGATACGCAGTATTTT
>-|15|-|TRBJ1-2|TRBV30
CAWSMPGGDWYGYTF
TGTGCCTGGAGTATGCCCGGGGGGGATTGGTATGGCTACACCTTC
>TRBD1|14|few|TRBJ2-1|TRBV5-1
CASSMTGGDHEQFF
TGCGCCAGCAGCATGACAGGGGGGGACCATGAGCAGTTCTTC
>TRBD1|15|few|TRBJ1-2|TRBV5-4
CASSPGQDLFYGYTF
TGTGCCAGCAGCCCCGGACAGGACCTTTTCTATGGCTACACCTTC
>TRBD1|14|-|TRBJ2-2|TRBV6-1
CASRDRGISGELFF
TGTGCCAGCCGGGACAGGGGTATTTCCGGGGAGCTGTTTTTT
>TRBD1|16|-|TRBJ2-1|TRBV29-1
CSVEVGTASTYNEQFF
TGCAGCGTTGAAGTCGGGACAGCCAGCACCTACAATGAGCAGTTCTTC
>TRBD2|14|few|TRBJ2-7|TRBV30
CAWSWGGSAYEQYF
TGTGCCTGGAGTTGGGGGGGATCAGCCTACGAGCAGTACTTC
>TRBD1|15|-|TRBJ2-5|TRBV9
CASSLRTGLQETQYF
TGTGCCAGCAGCCTAAGGACAGGGCTCCAAGAGACCCAGTACTTC
>TRBD1|17|-|TRBJ2-7|TRBV18
CASSPSSGGFNSYEQYF
TGTGCCAGCTCACCATCCTCAGGGGGTTTTAACTCCTACGAGCAGTACTTC
>TRBD2|14|-|TRBJ2-1|TRBV6-5
CASSGTSGYNEQFF
TGTGCCAGCAGTGGGACTAGCGGGTACAATGAGCAGTTCTTC
>TRBD1|14|-|TRBJ1-2|TRBV6-6
CASSFGGGDYGYTF
TGTGCCAGCAGTTTCGGAGGGGGCGACTATGGCTACACCTTC
>TRBD2|12|-|TRBJ2-7|TRBV30
CAWTSGTYEQYF
TGTGCCTGGACTAGCGGTACCTACGAGCAGTACTTC